A selection of T cell receptor beta chains follows, all from one sample in a study of T cell responses to AZD1222 COVID-19 vaccine. Clones were read by immunoSEQ multiplex PCR, and TCRdb kept only the in-frame ones, dropping some. In the table there are about 120,000 clones, around 80% of which are singletons. The source was peripheral blood, collected 28 days after the second AZD1222 dose. These receptors originate from an adult who received the AZD1222 COVID-19 vaccine. CDR3s include the opening cysteine and the closing phenylalanine or tryptophan. The D gene is left open where the match is weak. A row's size may be missing; if present it is once, few, many or a size class.

V	J	D	size	DNA	CDR3
TRBV5-1	TRBJ1-2	-	-	TGCGCCAGCAGCTTGGTAGGGGTCTATGGCTACACCTTC	CASSLVGVYGYTF
TRBV6-5	TRBJ1-5	-	-	TGTGCCAGCAGTTACACTCAGGGGCACAATCAGCCCCAGCATTTT	CASSYTQGHNQPQHF
TRBV5-1	TRBJ2-7	TRBD1	-	TGCGCCAGCAGCTTAGGGACAGGGGCCCGCTACGAGCAGTACTTC	CASSLGTGARYEQYF
TRBV19	TRBJ2-1	TRBD2	-	TGTGCCAGTAGTCCCCCCGGGGGGAGACATGAGCAGTTCTTC	CASSPPGGRHEQFF
TRBV7-8	TRBJ1-2	-	-	TGTGCCAGCAGCTTAGGAGGGAGCCCCTGGGGCTACACCTTC	CASSLGGSPWGYTF
TRBV18	TRBJ1-1	TRBD1	once	TGTGCCAGCTCATTAGGACAGGGGACCACTGAAGCTTTCTTT	CASSLGQGTTEAFF
TRBV15	TRBJ2-7	-	-	TGTGCCACCAGCAGAGATAAAGTGGGCTACGAGCAGTACTTC	CATSRDKVGYEQYF
TRBV28	TRBJ1-2	-	-	TGTGCCAGCAGTTCCGCGGGACTGAGCTATGGCTACACCTTC	CASSSAGLSYGYTF
TRBV6-5	TRBJ1-5	TRBD1	-	TGTGCCAGCAGTACGGGACAGGGAAATCAGCCCCAGCATTTT	CASSTGQGNQPQHF
TRBV3-1/TRBV3-2	TRBJ1-2	-	few	TGTGCCAGCAGCCATAGCTTGGGCTACACCTTC	CASSHSLGYTF
TRBV27	TRBJ2-4	TRBD1	-	TGTGCCAGCAGTCCGCAGACAGGGGGCGGCAACATTCAGTACTTC	CASSPQTGGGNIQYF
TRBV18	TRBJ2-1	-	-	TGTGCCAGCTCATCCGATACCGGGACACCGTACAATGAGCAGTTCTTC	CASSSDTGTPYNEQFF
TRBV4-1	TRBJ2-5	-	few	TGCGCCAGCAGCCGACTAGCTCAGGGGGAGACCCAGTACTTC	CASSRLAQGETQYF
TRBV6-5	TRBJ1-5	-	-	TGTGCCAGCAGAATCACGGGACGGAGCAATCAGCCCCAGCATTTT	CASRITGRSNQPQHF
TRBV27	TRBJ1-5	-	-	TGTGCCAGCAGCAAGGGGGAGGATAGCAATCAGCCCCAGCATTTT	CASSKGEDSNQPQHF
TRBV28	TRBJ2-7	TRBD2	-	TGTGCCAGCAGTTCCCTCGGGGGGGGGCATCCCTACGAGCAGTACTTC	CASSSLGGGHPYEQYF
TRBV28	TRBJ1-1	-	-	TGTGCCAGCAGTGCCCACAGGGAGAACACTGAAGCTTTCTTT	CASSAHRENTEAFF
TRBV6-5	TRBJ2-1	TRBD1	-	TGTGCCAGCAGTTACCCGACAGGGGTTAGGAATGAGCAGTTCTTC	CASSYPTGVRNEQFF
TRBV6-4	TRBJ1-1	TRBD1	-	TGTGCCAGCAGTGCCGGGACAGGGACTTTTGAAGCTTTCTTT	CASSAGTGTFEAFF
TRBV6-5	TRBJ1-2	-	once	TGTGCCAGCATCGGGGGTCTGGATTATGGCTACACCTTC	CASIGGLDYGYTF
TRBV7-2	TRBJ2-7	-	-	TGTGCCAGCATCCCAGACCGGACTTCCCGCGGCTACGAGCAGTACTTC	CASIPDRTSRGYEQYF
TRBV5-5	TRBJ1-1	-	-	TGTGCCAGCACCCCCTGGGTGGGCACTGAAGCTTTCTTT	CASTPWVGTEAFF
TRBV13	TRBJ2-7	TRBD1	-	TGTGCCAGCAGCCCCCGGGACAGGGCGGGTTACGAGCAGTACTTC	CASSPRDRAGYEQYF
TRBV7-2	TRBJ2-1	-	-	TGTGCCAGCAGCCCCAGTTCCTACAATGAGCAGTTCTTC	CASSPSSYNEQFF
TRBV28	TRBJ1-1	TRBD1	-	TGTGCCAGCAGCGACAGGGAACCCCACACTGAAGCTTTCTTT	CASSDREPHTEAFF
TRBV7-3	TRBJ1-1	-	-	TGTGCCAGCAGCGATTTGGGGGAGAACACTGAAGCTTTCTTT	CASSDLGENTEAFF
TRBV9	TRBJ1-1	TRBD1	-	TGTGCCAGCAGCGTAGAGGGACAGGGGTACACTGAAGCTTTCTTT	CASSVEGQGYTEAFF
TRBV28	TRBJ1-5	-	-	TGTGCCAGCAGTGCCGTTGGGGGCTCGGGTCAGCCCCAGCATTTT	CASSAVGGSGQPQHF
TRBV12-3/TRBV12-4	TRBJ1-2	-	once	TGTGCCAGCAGTCAAGTCGCAGTCTATGGCTACACCTTC	CASSQVAVYGYTF
TRBV7-2	TRBJ2-7	TRBD1	-	TGTGCCAGCAGCCTAGGGACAGGGAGCTACGAGCAGTACTTC	CASSLGTGSYEQYF
TRBV28	TRBJ2-3	TRBD1	once	TGTGCCAGCACCCAGACAGGGGGCCGCACAGATACGCAGTATTTT	CASTQTGGRTDTQYF
TRBV5-1	TRBJ1-3	-	-	TGCGCCAGCAGCTTCGGCCCGGGCTCTGGAAACACCATATATTTT	CASSFGPGSGNTIYF
TRBV2	TRBJ1-5	-	-	TGTGCCAGCAGGAGGACCGACAATCAGCCCCAGCATTTT	CASRRTDNQPQHF
TRBV27	TRBJ2-1	-	-	TGTGCCAGCAGTTTATGGGGGGAGAGCTCCTACAATGAGCAGTTCTTC	CASSLWGESSYNEQFF
TRBV7-3	TRBJ2-2	TRBD2	-	TGTGCCAGCAGCCGCGGGGGGGACACCGGGGAGCTGTTTTTT	CASSRGGDTGELFF
TRBV9	TRBJ1-1	-	once	TGTGCCAGCAGCGTAGACCCTCTTAGGACCACTGAAGCTTTCTTT	CASSVDPLRTTEAFF
TRBV5-1	TRBJ2-1	-	-	TGCGCCAGCAGCTACAGGTTAGATTACAATGAGCAGTTCTTC	CASSYRLDYNEQFF
TRBV3-1/TRBV3-2	TRBJ1-2	TRBD1	few	TGTGCCAGCAGCTTACAGGGGAACTATGGCTACACCTTC	CASSLQGNYGYTF
TRBV5-4	TRBJ1-2	-	-	TGTGCCAGCAGCTCTGGTCCAAACTATGGCTACACCTTC	CASSSGPNYGYTF
TRBV5-1	TRBJ2-3	-	-	TGCGCCAGCAGCTCCCTAGCGTTGAGCACAGATACGCAGTATTTT	CASSSLALSTDTQYF
TRBV27	TRBJ2-2	TRBD1	-	TGTGCCAGCAGTTTTTACGGACAGGGATTCACCGGGGAGCTGTTTTTT	CASSFYGQGFTGELFF
TRBV19	TRBJ1-3	-	-	TGTGCCAGTAGTATCGGGGGGAACTCTGGAAACACCATATATTTT	CASSIGGNSGNTIYF
TRBV7-8	TRBJ1-3	-	-	TGTGCCAGCAGCTTAACGTCAGGGAGAAACACCATATATTTT	CASSLTSGRNTIYF
TRBV6-5	TRBJ2-4	-	-	TGTGCCAGCAGTTACTCTTTTCAGACGCGTAAAAACATTCAGTACTTC	CASSYSFQTRKNIQYF
TRBV28	TRBJ2-1	-	once	TGTGCCAGCATGGGCCATTCTACCGGGGATGAGCAGTTCTTC	CASMGHSTGDEQFF
TRBV7-9	TRBJ2-5	TRBD2	-	TGTGCCAGCAGCTTAGCATCGCGGGAGAGGGAGACCCAGTACTTC	CASSLASRERETQYF
TRBV19	TRBJ1-5	-	once	TGTGCCAGTAGTCTCAAAAGCAATCAGCCCCAGCATTTT	CASSLKSNQPQHF
TRBV7-2	TRBJ1-5	TRBD1	-	TGTGCCAGCAGCTTACTCAGGGGGCAGGGTCAGCCCCAGCATTTT	CASSLLRGQGQPQHF
TRBV4-3	TRBJ2-7	TRBD1	-	TGCGCCAGCAGCCCAGGGGACAGTGGTACCTACGAGCAGTACTTC	CASSPGDSGTYEQYF
TRBV6-1	TRBJ1-3	-	once	TGTGCCAGCAGTGAGATGGGATTTGGAAACACCATATATTTT	CASSEMGFGNTIYF
TRBV2	TRBJ1-4	-	-	TGTGCCAGCAGTGAAGAGGGCCCAGGGCTGGGTGAAAAACTGTTTTTT	CASSEEGPGLGEKLFF
TRBV11-2	TRBJ1-2	-	-	TGTGCCAGCAGCCGACCCGTGGAAGAGTATGGCTACACCTTC	CASSRPVEEYGYTF
TRBV6-6	TRBJ1-5	-	-	TGTGCCAGCAGGACGGAGGGCGGTCGCAATCAGCCCCAGCATTTT	CASRTEGGRNQPQHF
TRBV7-9	TRBJ1-3	-	-	TGTGCCAGCAGCCCCCGCGTGGGAGAGACCATATATTTT	CASSPRVGETIYF
TRBV19	TRBJ2-6	TRBD2	-	TGTGCCAGTAGTATAGGCGGGACTAGCGGGGTTAGCTGGGCCAACGTCCTGACTTTC	CASSIGGTSGVSWANVLTF
TRBV28	TRBJ2-7	-	-	TGTGCCAGCAGGGAAGCAGGGGCTACCTACGAGCAGTACTTC	CASREAGATYEQYF
TRBV7-9	TRBJ2-4	-	-	TGTGCCAGCAGCTTAGCGGGAGCCAAAAACATTCAGTACTTC	CASSLAGAKNIQYF
TRBV10-2	TRBJ2-5	TRBD2	-	TGCGCCAGCAGTGGGACTAGCGGGGGTATAGTGGGAGAGACCCAGTACTTC	CASSGTSGGIVGETQYF
TRBV4-3	TRBJ2-1	TRBD2	-	TGCGCCAGCAGTCGAAGCGGGGGGGCTAATGAGCAGTTCTTC	CASSRSGGANEQFF
TRBV28	TRBJ2-7	TRBD2	-	TGTGCCAGCAGTTTAAGGTCTAGCGGGGGGATCCTCTCCTACGAGCAGTACTTC	CASSLRSSGGILSYEQYF